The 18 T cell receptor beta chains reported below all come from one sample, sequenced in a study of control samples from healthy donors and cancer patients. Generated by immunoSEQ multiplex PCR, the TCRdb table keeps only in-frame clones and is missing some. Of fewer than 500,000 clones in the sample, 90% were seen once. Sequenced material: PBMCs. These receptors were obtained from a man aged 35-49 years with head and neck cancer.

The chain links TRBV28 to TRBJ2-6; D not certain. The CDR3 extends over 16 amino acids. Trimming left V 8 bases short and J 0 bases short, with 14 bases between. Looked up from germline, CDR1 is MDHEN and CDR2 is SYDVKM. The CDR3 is CASGPGKFSGANVLTF. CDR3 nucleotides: TGTGCCAGCGGCCCAGGAAAATTCTCTGGGGCCAACGTCCTGACTTTC.

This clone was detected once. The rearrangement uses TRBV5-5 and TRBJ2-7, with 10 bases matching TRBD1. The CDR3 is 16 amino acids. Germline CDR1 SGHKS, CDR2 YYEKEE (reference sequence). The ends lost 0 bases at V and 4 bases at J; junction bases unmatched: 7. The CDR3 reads CASSLEGQGIFYEQYF. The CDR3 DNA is TGTGCCAGCAGCTTGGAGGGACAGGGGATATTTTACGAGCAGTACTTC.

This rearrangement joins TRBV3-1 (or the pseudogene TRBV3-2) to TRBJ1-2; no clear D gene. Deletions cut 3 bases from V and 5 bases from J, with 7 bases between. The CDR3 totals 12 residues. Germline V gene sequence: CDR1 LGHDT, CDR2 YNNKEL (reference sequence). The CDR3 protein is CASSQPRYGYTF. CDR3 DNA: TGTGCCAGCAGCCAGCCCCGGTATGGCTACACCTTC.

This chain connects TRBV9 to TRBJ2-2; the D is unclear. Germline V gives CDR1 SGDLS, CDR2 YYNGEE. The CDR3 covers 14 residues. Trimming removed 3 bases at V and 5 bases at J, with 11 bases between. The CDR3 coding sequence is TGTGCCAGCAGCGCTGACGTGGGGACCGGGGAGCTGTTTTTT. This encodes CASSADVGTGELFF.

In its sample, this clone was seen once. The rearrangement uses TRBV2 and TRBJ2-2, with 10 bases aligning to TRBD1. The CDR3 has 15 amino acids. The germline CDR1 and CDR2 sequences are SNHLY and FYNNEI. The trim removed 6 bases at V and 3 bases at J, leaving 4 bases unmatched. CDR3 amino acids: CASRRQGADTGELFF. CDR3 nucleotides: TGTGCCAGCAGAAGACAGGGGGCGGACACCGGGGAGCTGTTTTTT. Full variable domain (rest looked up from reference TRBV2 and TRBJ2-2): EPEVTQTPSHQVTQMGQEVILRCVPISNHLYFYWYRQILGQKVEFLVSFYNNEISEKSEIFDDQFSVERPDGSNFTLKIRSTKLEDSAMYFCASRRQGADTGELFFGEGSRLTVL.

CDR3 sequence reads: CASTFTGGSGNTIYF. In DNA form, the CDR3 reads TGTGCCAGCACCTTTACAGGGGGCTCTGGAAACACCATATATTTT. V gene TRBV28 combines with J gene TRBJ1-3; 8 bases line up with TRBD1. Trimming took 7 bases from V and 0 from J; bases not matched to a gene: 5. CDR1 and CDR2 (germline): MDHEN, SYDVKM. The CDR3 covers 15 residues.

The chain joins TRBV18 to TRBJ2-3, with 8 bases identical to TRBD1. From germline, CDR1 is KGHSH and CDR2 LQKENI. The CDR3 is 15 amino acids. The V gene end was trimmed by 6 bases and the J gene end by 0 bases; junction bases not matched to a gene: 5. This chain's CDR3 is CASSQGQVSTDTQYF. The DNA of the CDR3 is TGTGCCAGCTCCCAGGGACAGGTTAGCACAGATACGCAGTATTTT.

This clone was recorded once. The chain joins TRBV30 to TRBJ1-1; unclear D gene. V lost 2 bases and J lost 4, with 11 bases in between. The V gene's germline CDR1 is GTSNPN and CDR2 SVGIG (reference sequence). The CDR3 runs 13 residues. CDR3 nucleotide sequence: TGTGCCTGGAGTTCCCGGAGGTCCACTGAAGCTTTCTTT. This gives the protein CAWSSRRSTEAFF. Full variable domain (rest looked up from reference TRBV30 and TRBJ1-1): SQTIHQWPATLVQPVGSPLSLECTVEGTSNPNLYWYRQAAGRGLQLLFYSVGIGQISSEVPQNLSASRPQDRQFILSSKKLLLSDSGFYLCAWSSRRSTEAFFGQGTRLTVV.

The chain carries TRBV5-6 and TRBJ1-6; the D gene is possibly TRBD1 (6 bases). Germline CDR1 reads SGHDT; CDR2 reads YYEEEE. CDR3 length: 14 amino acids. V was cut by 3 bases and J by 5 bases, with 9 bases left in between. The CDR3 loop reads CASSYRAHNSPLHF. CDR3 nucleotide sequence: TGTGCCAGCAGCTACAGGGCCCATAATTCACCCCTCCACTTT.

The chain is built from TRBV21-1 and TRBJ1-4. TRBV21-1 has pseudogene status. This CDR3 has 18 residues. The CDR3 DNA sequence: TGTGCCAGCAGCAAAGGAAGTAGAGGGCCTGCAACTAATGAAAAACTGTTTTTT. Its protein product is CASSKGSRGPATNEKLFF.

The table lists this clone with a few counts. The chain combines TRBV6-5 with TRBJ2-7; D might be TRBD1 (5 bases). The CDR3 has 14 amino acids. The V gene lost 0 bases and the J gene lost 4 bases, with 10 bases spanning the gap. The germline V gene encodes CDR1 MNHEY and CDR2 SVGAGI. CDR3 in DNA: TGTGCCAGCAGTTACTCAAGGGGCCGATACGAGCAGTACTTC. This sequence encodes CASSYSRGRYEQYF.

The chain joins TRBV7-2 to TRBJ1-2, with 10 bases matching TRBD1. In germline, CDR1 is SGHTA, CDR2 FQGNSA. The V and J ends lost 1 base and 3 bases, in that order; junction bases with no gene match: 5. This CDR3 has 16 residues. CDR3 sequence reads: CASSLGGTGAYYGYTF. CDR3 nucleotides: TGTGCCAGCAGCTTAGGAGGGACAGGGGCCTACTATGGCTACACCTTC.

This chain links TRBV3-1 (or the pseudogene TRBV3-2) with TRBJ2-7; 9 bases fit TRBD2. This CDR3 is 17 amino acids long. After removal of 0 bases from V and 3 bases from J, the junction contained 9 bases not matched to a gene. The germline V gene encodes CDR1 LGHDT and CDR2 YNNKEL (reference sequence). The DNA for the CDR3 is TGTGCCAGCAGCCAAGATATAGGGAGCGGGAGGATCTACGAGCAGTACTTC. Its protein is CASSQDIGSGRIYEQYF.

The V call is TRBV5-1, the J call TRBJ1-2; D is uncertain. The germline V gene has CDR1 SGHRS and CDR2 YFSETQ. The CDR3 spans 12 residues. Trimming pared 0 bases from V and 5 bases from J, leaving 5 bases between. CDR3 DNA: TGCGCCAGCAGCTTGGAACCGTATGGCTACACCTTC. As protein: CASSLEPYGYTF. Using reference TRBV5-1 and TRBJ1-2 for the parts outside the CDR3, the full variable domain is KAGVTQTPRYLIKTRGQQVTLSCSPISGHRSVSWYQQTPGQGLQFLFEYFSETQRNKGNFPGRFSGRQFSNSRSEMNVSTLELGDSALYLCASSLEPYGYTFGSGTRLTVV.

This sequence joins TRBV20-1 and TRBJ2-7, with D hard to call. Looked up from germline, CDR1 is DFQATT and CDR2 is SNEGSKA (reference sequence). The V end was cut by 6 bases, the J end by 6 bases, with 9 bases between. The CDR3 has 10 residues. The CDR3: CSAGPGEQYF. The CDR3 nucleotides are TGCAGTGCCGGGCCCGGCGAGCAGTACTTC.

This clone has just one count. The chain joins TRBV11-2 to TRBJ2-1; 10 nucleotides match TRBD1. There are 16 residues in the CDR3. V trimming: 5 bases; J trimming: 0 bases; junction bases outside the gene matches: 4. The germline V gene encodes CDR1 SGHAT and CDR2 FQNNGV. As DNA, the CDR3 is TGTGCCAGCAGCGGACAGGGGGGAAGCTCCTACAATGAGCAGTTCTTC. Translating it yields CASSGQGGSSYNEQFF. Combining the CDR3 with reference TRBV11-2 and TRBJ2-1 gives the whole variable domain EAGVAQSPRYKIIEKRQSVAFWCNPISGHATLYWYQQILGQGPKLLIQFQNNGVVDDSQLPKDRFSAERLKGVDSTLKIQPAKLEDSAVYLCASSGQGGSSYNEQFFGPGTRLTVL.

The CDR3 nucleotides are TGCGCCAGCAGCTTCTTAGGACTAGCGGGGGGTGAAAAGAATGAGCAGTTCTTC. It yields the protein CASSFLGLAGGEKNEQFF. The chain links TRBV5-1 to TRBJ2-1; TRBD2 matches at 14 bases. The germline V gene has CDR1 SGHRS and CDR2 YFSETQ. Trimming at V came to 2 bases and at J to 7 bases, leaving 11 bases not matched to a gene. This CDR3 has 18 residues.

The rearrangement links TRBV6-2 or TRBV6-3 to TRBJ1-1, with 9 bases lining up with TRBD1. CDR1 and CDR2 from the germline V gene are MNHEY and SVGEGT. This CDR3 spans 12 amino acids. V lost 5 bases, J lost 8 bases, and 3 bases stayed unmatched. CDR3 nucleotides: TGTGCCAGCAGTGGGACAGGGTCAGAAGCTTTCTTT. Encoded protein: CASSGTGSEAFF.